Listed below are T cell receptor beta chains from one sample, sequenced in a study of blood T cell repertoires in COVID-19. Libraries were prepared by immunoSEQ multiplex PCR; TCRdb keeps only in-frame clonotypes and omits some of them. The sample contains 200,000 to 250,000 clones, around nine tenths of which appear only once. Sample: PBMCs or T cells enriched from blood (not recorded which). The receptor source for this set is a woman aged 50 to 60 who had recovered from COVID-19. CDR3s include the opening cysteine and the closing phenylalanine or tryptophan. Each record gives: clone size, J gene, V gene, D gene, CDR3 protein, CDR3 DNA. A D gene is named only where the DNA matches it firmly. Size is omitted from some rows. Given values are once, few, many or a class for expanded clones.

. | TRBJ2-7 | TRBV6-5 | TRBD1 | CASSWDRTSHEQYF | TGTGCCAGCAGTTGGGACAGGACCTCCCACGAGCAGTACTTC
. | TRBJ2-3 | TRBV7-6 | TRBD2 | CASSFLAGVSTDTQYF | TGTGCCAGCAGCTTCTTAGCGGGAGTGAGCACAGATACGCAGTATTTT
. | TRBJ2-6 | TRBV28 | . | CASKRSSGANVLTF | TGTGCCAGCAAGAGGAGCTCTGGGGCCAACGTCCTGACTTTC
once | TRBJ2-2 | TRBV9 | TRBD2 | CASSAERERAGELFF | TGTGCCAGCAGCGCCGAGCGGGAGCGGGCCGGGGAGCTGTTTTTT
. | TRBJ1-5 | TRBV6-5 | . | CASSYPLGGRGQPQHF | TGTGCCAGCAGTTACCCCCTGGGTGGGAGAGGTCAGCCCCAGCATTTT
. | TRBJ2-7 | TRBV5-1 | TRBD2 | CASSLELAGYEQYF | TGCGCCAGCAGCTTAGAACTAGCGGGATACGAGCAGTACTTC
. | TRBJ1-2 | TRBV6-5 | . | CASRRQDRYTF | TGTGCCAGCAGAAGACAGGACCGCTACACCTTC
few | TRBJ1-1 | TRBV7-2 | TRBD1 | CASARDRGDTEAFF | TGTGCCAGCGCCCGGGACAGGGGCGACACTGAAGCTTTCTTT
. | TRBJ1-6 | TRBV6-5 | . | CASGTLNSPLHF | TGTGCCAGCGGGACACTTAATTCACCCCTCCACTTT
once | TRBJ1-1 | TRBV5-1 | . | CASSLRGEDTEAFF | TGCGCCAGCAGCCTCAGGGGTGAAGACACTGAAGCTTTCTTT
. | TRBJ1-2 | TRBV5-1 | TRBD1 | CASSLGGQAAYGYTF | TGCGCCAGCAGCTTGGGGGGACAGGCCGCCTATGGCTACACCTTC
. | TRBJ2-7 | TRBV10-3 | . | CAISESGGISYEQYF | TGTGCCATCAGTGAGTCGGGCGGGATCTCCTACGAGCAGTACTTC
once | TRBJ2-1 | TRBV7-9 | TRBD1 | CASSLRVGDRVRNEQFF | TGTGCCAGCAGCTTAAGGGTCGGGGACAGGGTTCGAAATGAGCAGTTCTTC
. | TRBJ2-1 | TRBV27 | . | CASSLSVAGIGEQFF | TGTGCCAGCAGTTTATCGGTCGCGGGAATTGGTGAGCAGTTCTTC
. | TRBJ1-4 | TRBV19 | TRBD1 | CASSNWGTDREKLFF | TGTGCCAGTAGTAACTGGGGGACAGATAGAGAAAAACTGTTTTTT
. | TRBJ2-3 | TRBV7-6 | TRBD2 | CASSLVTAGGTDTQYF | TGTGCCAGCAGCTTAGTAACGGCGGGAGGGACAGATACGCAGTATTTT
few | TRBJ2-4 | TRBV28 | TRBD2 | CASSTRGGPQNIQYF | TGTGCCAGCAGTACCCGGGGAGGGCCCCAAAACATTCAGTACTTC
. | TRBJ1-6 | TRBV3-1/TRBV3-2 | TRBD1 | CASSHLQTGQRNSPLHF | TGTGCCAGCAGCCACCTACAGACAGGGCAACGCAATTCACCCCTCCACTTT
. | TRBJ1-6 | TRBV2 | . | CASEGIEITNSPLHF | TGTGCCAGCGAGGGCATCGAAATTACTAATTCACCCCTCCACTTT
. | TRBJ2-7 | TRBV9 | . | CASSPVGGNSYEQYF | TGTGCCAGCAGTCCGGTGGGGGGAAATTCCTACGAGCAGTACTTC
. | TRBJ1-2 | TRBV11-2 | . | CASSLEWRATHNYGYTF | TGTGCCAGCAGCTTAGAGTGGAGGGCGACCCATAACTATGGCTACACCTTC
once | TRBJ2-5 | TRBV2 | . | CASSALEGETQYF | TGTGCCAGCAGTGCCCTAGAGGGTGAGACCCAGTACTTC
. | TRBJ2-1 | TRBV3-1/TRBV3-2 | TRBD2 | CASSRGGEDLGEQFF | TGTGCCAGCAGCCGGGGGGGAGAGGATCTTGGTGAGCAGTTCTTC
. | TRBJ1-1 | TRBV27 | TRBD1 | CASSSLVDRRNTEAFF | TGTGCCAGCAGTTCCCTGGTGGACAGGAGGAACACTGAAGCTTTCTTT
. | TRBJ2-7 | TRBV5-5 | . | CASSLWSGSTYEQYF | TGTGCCAGCAGCTTGTGGTCGGGATCGACCTACGAGCAGTACTTC
. | TRBJ1-1 | TRBV5-1 | TRBD1 | CASSRSGQGANTMNTEAFF | TGCGCCAGCAGCCGATCAGGACAGGGGGCCAATACCATGAACACTGAAGCTTTCTTT
. | TRBJ1-1 | TRBV9 | . | CASSVGSDRTNMNTEAFF | TGTGCCAGCAGCGTAGGGTCAGACAGGACAAATATGAACACTGAAGCTTTCTTT
. | TRBJ2-5 | TRBV9 | TRBD2 | CASSATSGIQETQYF | TGTGCCAGCAGCGCGACTAGCGGGATACAAGAGACCCAGTACTTC
. | TRBJ1-1 | TRBV28 | . | CASSKERDTEAFF | TGTGCCAGCAGTAAGGAGAGGGACACTGAAGCTTTCTTT
. | TRBJ2-1 | TRBV6-5 | . | CASSYSISGFENEQFF | TGTGCCAGCAGTTACTCGATTTCCGGGTTTGAAAATGAGCAGTTCTTC
. | TRBJ2-7 | TRBV7-2 | . | CASSFEGGYYEQYF | TGTGCCAGCAGCTTTGAAGGGGGTTACTACGAGCAGTACTTC
. | TRBJ2-5 | TRBV7-2 | TRBD2 | CATQGTSGSIVGETQYF | TGTGCCACCCAGGGGACTAGCGGGAGCATAGTTGGGGAGACCCAGTACTTC
. | TRBJ2-7 | TRBV18 | TRBD2 | CASSPPSGIEQYF | TGTGCCAGCTCACCACCGAGCGGGATTGAGCAGTACTTC